A selection of T cell receptor beta chains follows, all from one sample in a study of T-cell reconstitution after alpha-beta-depleted transplantation in children. MiXCR, run by TCRdb on the PCR reads, gives a single entry per CDR3 protein. Of some 300,000 distinct CDR3 sequences in the sample, 7.5% to 9% are singletons; the top ten hold approximately 9.6%. Specimen: peripheral blood, collected 360 days after TCRalphabeta/CD19-depleted stem cell transplant. Receptors originate from a female patient aged 2-9 years who had a stem cell transplant for Fanconi anemia, so the T cells may come from the graft donor. Each CDR3 is given with its conserved first and last residue. The order of the fields is D gene, clone size, J gene, V gene, CDR3 protein, CDR3 DNA. A D gene is named only where the DNA matches it firmly. Not all rows give a size; the values are once, few, many and, for expanded clones, a class.

d_call: TRBD2; clone_size: few; j_call: TRBJ2-5; v_call: TRBV20-1; cdr3_aa: CSELAGVQETQYF; cdr3_nt: TGCAGTGAGTTAGCGGGGGTCCAAGAGACCCAGTACTTC
d_call: .; clone_size: many; j_call: TRBJ1-1; v_call: TRBV7-2; cdr3_aa: CASSLVKGLNTEAFF; cdr3_nt: TGTGCCAGCAGCTTAGTTAAGGGGTTGAACACTGAAGCTTTCTTT
d_call: .; clone_size: many; j_call: TRBJ1-2; v_call: TRBV12-3/TRBV12-4; cdr3_aa: CASSHRLANYGYTF; cdr3_nt: TGTGCCAGCAGTCACAGGCTAGCTAACTATGGCTACACCTTC
d_call: .; clone_size: .; j_call: TRBJ1-5; v_call: TRBV28; cdr3_aa: CASSPTGKQPQHF; cdr3_nt: TGTGCCAGCAGTCCTACAGGGAAACAGCCCCAGCATTTT
d_call: .; clone_size: few; j_call: TRBJ1-1; v_call: TRBV28; cdr3_aa: CASSLLRQHTEAFF; cdr3_nt: TGTGCCAGCAGTCTTCTTCGACAGCACACTGAAGCTTTCTTT
d_call: .; clone_size: few; j_call: TRBJ1-1; v_call: TRBV2; cdr3_aa: CASSESITRNTEAFF; cdr3_nt: TGTGCCAGCAGTGAGAGTATAACACGTAACACTGAAGCTTTCTTT
d_call: TRBD1; clone_size: few; j_call: TRBJ2-7; v_call: TRBV7-9; cdr3_aa: CASSFFGTGVAEQYF; cdr3_nt: TGTGCCAGCAGCTTTTTTGGGACAGGGGTAGCCGAGCAGTACTTC
d_call: .; clone_size: .; j_call: TRBJ2-7; v_call: TRBV4-2; cdr3_aa: CASGPGGPLSIYEQYF; cdr3_nt: TGTGCCAGCGGTCCCGGGGGGCCCCTATCTATCTACGAGCAGTACTTC
d_call: .; clone_size: many; j_call: TRBJ2-7; v_call: TRBV5-1; cdr3_aa: CASSLEGGRVYEQYF; cdr3_nt: TGCGCCAGCAGCTTGGAGGGCGGACGAGTCTACGAGCAGTACTTC
d_call: TRBD1; clone_size: few; j_call: TRBJ2-2; v_call: TRBV20-1; cdr3_aa: CSARKHRGLSTGELFF; cdr3_nt: TGCAGTGCTAGAAAGCACAGGGGTTTATCCACCGGGGAGCTGTTTTTT
d_call: .; clone_size: many; j_call: TRBJ1-5; v_call: TRBV5-1; cdr3_aa: CASSLEGVGNQPQHF; cdr3_nt: TGCGCCAGCAGCTTGGAAGGTGTGGGCAATCAGCCCCAGCATTTT
d_call: TRBD2; clone_size: .; j_call: TRBJ2-5; v_call: TRBV20-1; cdr3_aa: CSARDGGADQYF; cdr3_nt: TGCAGTGCTAGAGACGGGGGGGCCGACCAGTACTTC
d_call: .; clone_size: .; j_call: TRBJ2-6; v_call: TRBV7-3; cdr3_aa: CASTQGSGANVLTF; cdr3_nt: TGTGCCAGCACCCAGGGTTCTGGGGCCAACGTCCTGACTTTC
d_call: TRBD1; clone_size: .; j_call: TRBJ1-1; v_call: TRBV7-6; cdr3_aa: CASSPPDTGGMNTEAFF; cdr3_nt: TGTGCCAGCAGCCCTCCTGACACAGGGGGTATGAACACTGAAGCTTTCTTT
d_call: TRBD2; clone_size: .; j_call: TRBJ2-3; v_call: TRBV20-1; cdr3_aa: CSASLAGGIGSTDTQYF; cdr3_nt: TGCAGTGCTAGCCTAGCGGGGGGGATCGGAAGCACAGATACGCAGTATTTT
d_call: .; clone_size: .; j_call: TRBJ1-2; v_call: TRBV24-1; cdr3_aa: CATSDLTRTYGYTF; cdr3_nt: TGTGCCACCAGTGATTTAACCCGGACTTATGGCTACACCTTC